This T cell receptor beta chain was found in a study of T cells expressing NK-cell markers. The TCR beta cDNA came from 5'RACE template switching with UMIs. TCRdb reanalyzed the 5' RACE reads, giving one entry per CDR3 protein sequence and no DNA. In total, the table holds about 160,000 distinct CDR3 sequences. The CDR3 has 13 amino acids. Per germline, CDR1 MNHNS and CDR2 SASEGT. The sequence was obtained from a woman aged 18 to 75 in good health. The chain carries TRBV6-1 and TRBJ2-7; with no DNA, the TCRdb D assignment of TRBD1 cannot be verified. The sample taken for sequencing was blood T cells: a sorted CD56 or NKG2C T cell subset, CD4+ or CD8+ T cells, or bulk PBMC T cells (not recorded which). This chain's CDR3 is CASRDRVFSEQYF.